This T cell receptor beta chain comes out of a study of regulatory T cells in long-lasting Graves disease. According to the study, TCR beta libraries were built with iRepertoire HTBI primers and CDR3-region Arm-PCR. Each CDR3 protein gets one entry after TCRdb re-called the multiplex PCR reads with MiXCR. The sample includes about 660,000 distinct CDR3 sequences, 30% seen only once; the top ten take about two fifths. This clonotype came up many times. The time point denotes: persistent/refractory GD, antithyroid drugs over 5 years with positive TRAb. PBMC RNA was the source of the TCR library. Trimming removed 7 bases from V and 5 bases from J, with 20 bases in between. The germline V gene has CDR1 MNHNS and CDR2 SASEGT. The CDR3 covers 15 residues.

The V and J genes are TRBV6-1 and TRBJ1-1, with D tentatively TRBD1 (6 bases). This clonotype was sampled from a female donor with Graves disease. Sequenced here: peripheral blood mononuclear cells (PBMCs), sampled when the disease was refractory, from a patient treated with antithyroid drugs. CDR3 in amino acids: CASTDSFQGRTEAFF. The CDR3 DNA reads TGTGCCAGCACCGACTCTTTCCAGGGGAGGACTGAAGCTTTCTTT.